This T cell receptor beta chain stems from a study of shared clonotypes between healthy human individuals. Background on the study: Sampling drew on donors who were a couple of women and three men aged 18 to 49.

Libraries were prepared by immunoSEQ multiplex PCR; TCRdb keeps only in-frame clonotypes and omits some of them. The profile shows more than 150,000 clones, approximately 61% of them singletons. Deletions cut 4 bases from V and 1 base from J, with 13 bases between. This CDR3 spans 15 amino acids. Per germline, CDR1 SNHLY and CDR2 FYNNEI. In the CD4+ fraction, cells were divided into CD45RA+ naive and CD45RA-negative memory subsets. Sequenced input: memory CD4+ T cells sorted from blood. Subset defined: CD45RA-negative fraction. This TCR was recovered from a man aged 30-40 years in good health. The chain uses TRBV2 and TRBJ1-1, with D possibly being TRBD1 (6 bases). This CDR3 reads CASSGAGQQNTEAFF. CDR3 DNA sequence: TGTGCCAGCAGTGGAGCAGGACAGCAGAACACTGAAGCTTTCTTT. The whole variable domain, remainder taken from reference TRBV2 and TRBJ1-1, is EPEVTQTPSHQVTQMGQEVILRCVPISNHLYFYWYRQILGQKVEFLVSFYNNEISEKSEIFDDQFSVERPDGSNFTLKIRSTKLEDSAMYFCASSGAGQQNTEAFFGQGTRLTVV.